This T cell receptor beta chain was identified in a study of T cells in Graves' hyperthyroidism and ophthalmopathy. The source material, RNA transcripts, was used to amplify TCR beta CDR3 regions. With the HTBI primer set, the TCR CDR3 went through a first round of RT-PCR. Via MiXCR, TCRdb re-called the multiplex PCR reads, giving one row per CDR3 protein. The data contain approximately 700,000 distinct CDR3 sequences, approximately 42% of them singletons. Germline lookup yields CDR1 LNHNV and CDR2 YYDKDF (reference sequence). This CDR3 has 15 residues. Deletions cut 5 bases from V and 0 bases from J, with 13 bases between. The study, taken as a whole, reports: Progression to ophthalmopathy was predicted a median of 6.5 months early.

This clonotype was picked up a small number of times. Its antigen is undetermined. The sequence derives from an adult man with Graves' disease, either hyperthyroidism or ophthalmopathy (not recorded which). The chain is built from TRBV15 and TRBJ1-1; D remains ambiguous. The sample taken for sequencing was peripheral blood or thyroid tissue (not recorded which). CDR3 loop: CATSPRAQLNTEAFF. The CDR3 DNA follows: TGTGCCACCAGCCCCCGGGCCCAGCTGAACACTGAAGCTTTCTTT.